The clone carrying this TCR beta chain was counted between two and nine times. This entry is derived from a study of blood T cell repertoires in COVID-19. Original processing methods: Nucleated cell number was recorded as an estimate derived from reference gene primer amplification. TCRdb's copy holds only in-frame clones and misses some; the assay was immunoSEQ multiplex PCR. From that table come the V and J calls and clone size; the DNA was used to work out D and trimming. The sample yields fewer than 140,000 clones, 60% to 80% seen once. CDR1 and CDR2 from the germline V gene are MNHEY and SVGAGI. The CDR3 runs 14 residues. With 6 bases clipped from V and 5 bases from J, the junction kept 9 bases outside the gene matches.

The chain uses TRBV6-5 and TRBJ2-5; 7 nucleotides line up with TRBD1. The source of this sequence is a human donor with acute or convalescent COVID-19. The donor label of this sample is uncertain. Sequencing was done on a sample of peripheral blood. CDR3 bases: TGTGCCAGCAGGCGGAAGACAGGGTTGGAGACCCAGTACTTC. This encodes CASRRKTGLETQYF.